A selection of T cell receptor beta chains follows, all from one sample in a study of long-term antiretroviral therapy in people with HIV. Sequenced by immunoSEQ multiplex PCR; TCRdb stores in-frame clones only, minus some. Of tens of thousands of clones listed, 97% were seen once; the top ten hold just under 3%. The source was unsorted PBMCs, collected 6.9 years after starting antiretroviral therapy. These receptors were taken from a man under 40 with HIV. The CDR3 runs from the conserved cysteine through the conserved F or W. Each record gives: J gene, V gene, D gene, clone size, CDR3 protein, CDR3 DNA. The D gene is left open where the match is weak. Size tells how often a clone was seen (once, few, many) or the class of an expanded clone, and some rows leave it out.

j_call: TRBJ2-3; v_call: TRBV7-9; d_call: NA; clone_size: NA; cdr3_aa: CASRYTDTQYF; cdr3_nt: TGTGCCAGCAGATACACAGATACGCAGTATTTT
j_call: TRBJ1-2; v_call: TRBV7-2; d_call: NA; clone_size: NA; cdr3_aa: CASSQRGWDGYTF; cdr3_nt: TGTGCCAGCAGCCAGAGGGGGTGGGATGGCTACACCTTC
j_call: TRBJ1-2; v_call: TRBV15; d_call: NA; clone_size: NA; cdr3_aa: CATSSSPGTNYGYTF; cdr3_nt: TGTGCCACCAGCTCATCTCCGGGAACCAACTATGGCTACACCTTC
j_call: TRBJ2-7; v_call: TRBV7-2; d_call: NA; clone_size: NA; cdr3_aa: CASSLGDSGLYFSYEQYF; cdr3_nt: TGTGCCAGCAGCCTAGGAGACTCGGGACTTTATTTCTCCTACGAGCAGTACTTC
j_call: TRBJ2-4; v_call: TRBV30; d_call: TRBD2; clone_size: once; cdr3_aa: CAWSQGLREMNIQYF; cdr3_nt: TGTGCCTGGAGTCAAGGGTTGCGGGAGATGAACATTCAGTACTTC
j_call: TRBJ2-1; v_call: TRBV12-5; d_call: NA; clone_size: NA; cdr3_aa: CASYRGVSLNEQFF; cdr3_nt: TGTGCTAGCTACCGCGGGGTATCCTTAAATGAGCAGTTCTTC
j_call: TRBJ1-2; v_call: TRBV19; d_call: NA; clone_size: NA; cdr3_aa: CASRFASGYGYTF; cdr3_nt: TGTGCCAGTAGGTTCGCGTCCGGTTATGGCTACACCTTC
j_call: TRBJ2-4; v_call: TRBV13; d_call: NA; clone_size: NA; cdr3_aa: CASSPMGGAKGIQYF; cdr3_nt: TGTGCCAGCAGCCCCATGGGGGGGGCGAAGGGCATTCAGTACTTC
j_call: TRBJ2-2; v_call: TRBV28; d_call: NA; clone_size: NA; cdr3_aa: CASSLSKVSANTGELFF; cdr3_nt: TGTGCCAGCAGTCTATCGAAGGTATCCGCGAACACCGGGGAGCTGTTTTTT
j_call: TRBJ2-2; v_call: TRBV19; d_call: NA; clone_size: NA; cdr3_aa: CASSIFLKRTRNTGELFF; cdr3_nt: TGTGCCAGTAGTATCTTTTTGAAACGGACCCGGAACACCGGGGAGCTGTTTTTT
j_call: TRBJ1-1; v_call: TRBV2; d_call: NA; clone_size: NA; cdr3_aa: CASRGLASEAFF; cdr3_nt: TGTGCCAGCAGGGGGCTGGCGTCTGAAGCTTTCTTT
j_call: TRBJ1-3; v_call: TRBV19; d_call: TRBD1; clone_size: NA; cdr3_aa: CASSPLQGARGNTIYF; cdr3_nt: TGTGCCAGTAGCCCATTACAGGGGGCGCGGGGAAACACCATATATTTT
j_call: TRBJ1-5; v_call: TRBV15; d_call: NA; clone_size: NA; cdr3_aa: CATSRDGGADQPQHF; cdr3_nt: TGTGCCACCAGCAGAGATGGGGGGGCTGATCAGCCCCAGCATTTT
j_call: TRBJ2-2; v_call: TRBV13; d_call: NA; clone_size: once; cdr3_aa: CASSSGWNRYTGELFF; cdr3_nt: TGTGCCAGCAGTAGCGGTTGGAACAGGTACACCGGGGAGCTGTTTTTT
j_call: TRBJ1-2; v_call: TRBV5-4; d_call: NA; clone_size: NA; cdr3_aa: CASSPETFGEGYTF; cdr3_nt: TGTGCCAGCAGCCCAGAAACCTTTGGTGAGGGCTACACCTTC
j_call: TRBJ2-7; v_call: TRBV4-1; d_call: TRBD2; clone_size: NA; cdr3_aa: CASSQPGTRGRYEQYF; cdr3_nt: TGCGCCAGCAGCCAACCCGGGACTAGGGGTCGCTACGAGCAGTACTTC
j_call: TRBJ2-7; v_call: TRBV6-5; d_call: NA; clone_size: NA; cdr3_aa: CASSYAGDYEQYF; cdr3_nt: TGTGCCAGCAGTTACGCAGGGGACTACGAGCAGTACTTC
j_call: TRBJ2-3; v_call: TRBV5-8; d_call: TRBD1; clone_size: NA; cdr3_aa: CAHRDRGLDTQYF; cdr3_nt: TGTGCCCACCGGGACAGGGGGCTGGATACGCAGTATTTT
j_call: TRBJ1-1; v_call: TRBV5-6; d_call: NA; clone_size: NA; cdr3_aa: CASTLILRGNTEAFF; cdr3_nt: TGTGCCAGCACCCTAATCTTAAGGGGAAACACTGAAGCTTTCTTT
j_call: TRBJ2-1; v_call: TRBV19; d_call: NA; clone_size: NA; cdr3_aa: CASSIGRAYEQFF; cdr3_nt: TGTGCCAGTAGTATCGGAAGGGCCTATGAGCAGTTCTTC
j_call: TRBJ1-5; v_call: TRBV28; d_call: NA; clone_size: NA; cdr3_aa: CASSSTADQPQHF; cdr3_nt: TGTGCCAGCAGTAGTACAGCAGATCAGCCCCAGCATTTT
j_call: TRBJ2-3; v_call: TRBV29-1; d_call: NA; clone_size: NA; cdr3_aa: CSDLTLSTDTQYF; cdr3_nt: TGCAGCGACCTCACCCTTTCCACAGATACGCAGTATTTT
j_call: TRBJ1-6; v_call: TRBV4-3; d_call: NA; clone_size: NA; cdr3_aa: CASSQDERVGPSYNSPLHF; cdr3_nt: TGCGCCAGCAGCCAAGACGAGAGGGTGGGGCCCTCCTATAATTCACCCCTCCACTTT
j_call: TRBJ1-2; v_call: TRBV13; d_call: NA; clone_size: NA; cdr3_aa: CASSLSSYGYTF; cdr3_nt: TGTGCCAGCAGCTTATCCAGCTATGGCTACACCTTC
j_call: TRBJ2-3; v_call: TRBV6-6; d_call: NA; clone_size: once; cdr3_aa: CASSYWRLGTDTQYF; cdr3_nt: TGTGCCAGCAGTTACTGGAGGCTGGGAACAGATACGCAGTATTTT
j_call: TRBJ2-3; v_call: TRBV19; d_call: TRBD2; clone_size: NA; cdr3_aa: CASSIRAGEATDTQYF; cdr3_nt: TGTGCCAGTAGTATAAGGGCGGGGGAGGCAACAGATACGCAGTATTTT
j_call: TRBJ2-2; v_call: TRBV21-1; d_call: NA; clone_size: NA; cdr3_aa: CASSKHSSGRGSGTGELFF; cdr3_nt: TGTGCCAGCAGCAAACACTCGAGCGGGAGGGGTTCGGGCACCGGGGAGCTGTTTTTT
j_call: TRBJ1-1; v_call: TRBV15; d_call: NA; clone_size: NA; cdr3_aa: CATDSTEKSEAFF; cdr3_nt: TGTGCCACGGACTCGACAGAAAAAAGTGAAGCTTTCTTT
j_call: TRBJ1-5; v_call: TRBV18; d_call: NA; clone_size: once; cdr3_aa: CASSGDTNQPQHF; cdr3_nt: TGTGCCAGCTCAGGTGACACGAATCAGCCCCAGCATTTT
j_call: TRBJ1-2; v_call: TRBV19; d_call: TRBD1; clone_size: NA; cdr3_aa: CASSSWDSSLNYGYTF; cdr3_nt: TGTGCCAGTAGTTCGTGGGACAGTTCTTTAAACTATGGCTACACCTTC
j_call: TRBJ1-1; v_call: TRBV4-3; d_call: NA; clone_size: NA; cdr3_aa: CASSQGFGDTEAFF; cdr3_nt: TGCGCCAGCAGCCAAGGTTTTGGAGACACTGAAGCTTTCTTT
j_call: TRBJ2-7; v_call: TRBV9; d_call: TRBD2; clone_size: NA; cdr3_aa: CASSVAPGSGRLSYEQYF; cdr3_nt: TGTGCCAGCAGCGTAGCTCCGGGCAGCGGGAGACTATCCTACGAGCAGTACTTC
j_call: TRBJ2-1; v_call: TRBV19; d_call: NA; clone_size: NA; cdr3_aa: CASSRDTQSSYNEQFF; cdr3_nt: TGTGCCAGTTCGAGGGACACCCAGAGCTCCTACAATGAGCAGTTCTTC
j_call: TRBJ1-5; v_call: TRBV9; d_call: TRBD1; clone_size: NA; cdr3_aa: CASSVGTGLNQPQHF; cdr3_nt: TGTGCCAGCAGCGTCGGGACAGGGTTGAATCAGCCCCAGCATTTT
j_call: TRBJ2-3; v_call: TRBV5-1; d_call: NA; clone_size: NA; cdr3_aa: CASSYGQFTDTQYF; cdr3_nt: TGCGCCAGCAGCTACGGACAGTTTACAGATACGCAGTATTTT
j_call: TRBJ1-6; v_call: TRBV5-6; d_call: NA; clone_size: NA; cdr3_aa: CASSWGGPSPLHF; cdr3_nt: TGTGCCAGCAGCTGGGGTGGTCCGTCACCCCTCCACTTT
j_call: TRBJ2-7; v_call: TRBV5-1; d_call: NA; clone_size: NA; cdr3_aa: CASSPGGGEQYF; cdr3_nt: TGCGCCAGCAGCCCAGGTGGGGGGGAGCAGTACTTC
j_call: TRBJ2-7; v_call: TRBV6-1; d_call: TRBD1; clone_size: NA; cdr3_aa: CASSEASWDSSYEQYF; cdr3_nt: TGTGCCAGCAGTGAAGCTTCGTGGGACAGCTCCTACGAGCAGTACTTC
j_call: TRBJ1-1; v_call: TRBV30; d_call: NA; clone_size: NA; cdr3_aa: CAWTINTEAFF; cdr3_nt: TGTGCCTGGACTATCAACACTGAAGCTTTCTTT
j_call: TRBJ1-1; v_call: TRBV7-3; d_call: TRBD1; clone_size: NA; cdr3_aa: CASSAGQANTEAFF; cdr3_nt: TGTGCCAGCAGCGCGGGACAGGCGAACACTGAAGCTTTCTTT
j_call: TRBJ1-2; v_call: TRBV19; d_call: TRBD1; clone_size: NA; cdr3_aa: CASSNPWDRIDYTF; cdr3_nt: TGTGCCAGTAGTAACCCTTGGGACAGGATCGACTACACCTTC
j_call: TRBJ2-7; v_call: TRBV7-9; d_call: NA; clone_size: NA; cdr3_aa: CASSLAGGRGYEQYF; cdr3_nt: TGTGCCAGCAGCTTAGCGGGCGGGCGCGGCTACGAGCAGTACTTC
j_call: TRBJ2-5; v_call: TRBV5-4; d_call: NA; clone_size: NA; cdr3_aa: CASSKDRRQETQYF; cdr3_nt: TGTGCCAGCAGCAAAGACAGGAGACAAGAGACCCAGTACTTC
j_call: TRBJ1-3; v_call: TRBV4-2; d_call: NA; clone_size: NA; cdr3_aa: CASSQEWGSGNTIYF; cdr3_nt: TGTGCCAGCAGCCAAGAGTGGGGCTCTGGAAACACCATATATTTT
j_call: TRBJ1-5; v_call: TRBV19; d_call: NA; clone_size: NA; cdr3_aa: CASSIIPALEGPQHF; cdr3_nt: TGTGCCAGTAGTATAATTCCCGCCCTAGAAGGGCCCCAGCATTTT
j_call: TRBJ2-5; v_call: TRBV18; d_call: NA; clone_size: few; cdr3_aa: CASSPRTAVQETQYF; cdr3_nt: TGTGCCAGCTCACCACGGACAGCGGTACAAGAGACCCAGTACTTC
j_call: TRBJ2-7; v_call: TRBV11-2; d_call: TRBD1; clone_size: NA; cdr3_aa: CASSLDLGPGGHEQYF; cdr3_nt: TGTGCCAGCAGCTTAGATCTAGGTCCAGGGGGACACGAGCAGTACTTC
j_call: TRBJ2-5; v_call: TRBV27; d_call: NA; clone_size: NA; cdr3_aa: CASSLMEQETQYF; cdr3_nt: TGTGCCAGCAGTTTGATGGAGCAAGAGACCCAGTACTTC
j_call: TRBJ1-1; v_call: TRBV18; d_call: NA; clone_size: NA; cdr3_aa: CASSKEGIEAEAFF; cdr3_nt: TGTGCCAGCTCAAAAGAGGGGATTGAGGCTGAAGCTTTCTTT
j_call: TRBJ2-1; v_call: TRBV11-3; d_call: NA; clone_size: NA; cdr3_aa: CASSKRPIHEQFF; cdr3_nt: TGTGCCAGCAGCAAGCGTCCCATCCATGAGCAGTTCTTC
j_call: TRBJ2-1; v_call: TRBV18; d_call: NA; clone_size: NA; cdr3_aa: CASSPTNEGPGEQFF; cdr3_nt: TGTGCCAGCTCACCGACGAACGAGGGCCCGGGTGAGCAGTTCTTC
j_call: TRBJ2-2; v_call: TRBV27; d_call: TRBD2; clone_size: NA; cdr3_aa: CASSFNDRGGGTGELFF; cdr3_nt: TGTGCCAGCAGTTTTAACGACCGGGGGGGCGGCACCGGGGAGCTGTTTTTT
j_call: TRBJ2-1; v_call: TRBV4-3; d_call: TRBD2; clone_size: NA; cdr3_aa: CASSQEFAGVVGNEQFF; cdr3_nt: TGCGCCAGCAGCCAAGAATTTGCGGGAGTAGTGGGAAATGAGCAGTTCTTC
j_call: TRBJ2-1; v_call: TRBV7-7; d_call: NA; clone_size: once; cdr3_aa: CASSLDREDNEQFF; cdr3_nt: TGTGCTAGCAGCTTAGACAGGGAGGATAATGAGCAGTTCTTC
j_call: TRBJ2-7; v_call: TRBV27; d_call: NA; clone_size: NA; cdr3_aa: CASSLEARYEQYF; cdr3_nt: TGTGCCAGCAGTTTAGAGGCGCGCTACGAGCAGTACTTC